Following are 32 T cell receptor beta chains from one sample sequenced in a study of cytomegalovirus exposure and HLA in healthy donors. The protocol was immunoSEQ multiplex PCR, while the TCRdb copy is restricted to in-frame clones and leaves out a portion. The sample has some 150,000 clones; roughly 90% are singletons. Material for sequencing was PBMCs. Every receptor here comes from a young man in good health and CMV-seropositive.

J is TRBJ2-7 and V is TRBV27; perhaps TRBD2 as D (6 bases). The CDR3 contains 14 residues. The ends were cut back, 7 bases at V and 3 bases at J, with 16 bases in the middle. Germline CDR1 and CDR2: MNHEY and SMNVEV (reference sequence). The CDR3 is CASKVGLRNYEQYF. CDR3 DNA sequence: TGTGCCAGCAAAGTAGGACTAAGGAACTACGAGCAGTACTTC.

Turning to this clone: Different DNA sequences within this sample yield the same CDR3. The chain joins TRBV2 to TRBJ2-7, with 7 nucleotides matching TRBD1. Germline-derived CDR1 and CDR2 are SNHLY and FYNNEI. The V and J ends lost 2 bases and 2 bases, in that order; junction bases with no gene match: 3. The CDR3 has 14 amino acids. The CDR3 loop is CASSEQGETYEQYF. Here the CDR3 DNA reads TGTGCCAGCAGTGAACAGGGGGAAACCTACGAGCAGTACTTC.

The V gene is TRBV6-1, the J gene TRBJ2-7, with D possibly being TRBD1 (5 bases). CDR3 length: 12 amino acids. V lost 6 bases and J lost 3, with 9 bases in between. Germline lookup yields CDR1 MNHNS and CDR2 SASEGT. CDR3 amino acids: CASSSGFYEQYF. Written as DNA, the CDR3 is TGTGCCAGCAGCTCAGGGTTCTACGAGCAGTACTTC.

The V gene is TRBV10-3, the J gene TRBJ2-7; 8 nucleotides align to TRBD1. This CDR3 is built from 14 residues. Germline CDR1 reads ENHRY; CDR2 reads SYGVKD. V shed 4 bases and J 6 bases; nucleotides not matched to a gene: 8. The CDR3, as DNA: TGTGCCATCAGTGGGACAGGGCAGATCCGCGAGCAGTACTTC. Translated, it gives CAISGTGQIREQYF.

The rearrangement uses TRBV5-4 and TRBJ1-5, with D maybe TRBD1 (6 bases). This CDR3 comprises 14 residues. V shed 4 bases and J shed 4 bases, with 12 bases lying between them. The V gene's germline CDR1 is SGHNT and CDR2 YYREEE (reference sequence). CDR3 protein: CASSPGQPNQPQHF. In DNA form, the CDR3 reads TGTGCCAGCAGCCCCGGACAGCCTAATCAGCCCCAGCATTTT.

V is TRBV4-1 and J is TRBJ2-3; a weak D match, TRBD2 (5 bases). The CDR3 runs to 17 residues. The germline V gene encodes CDR1 MGHRA and CDR2 YSYEKL. The V end was cut by 0 bases, the J end by 6 bases, with 19 bases between. The CDR3 nucleotides are TGCGCCAGCAGCCAAGATGGATCCAGCGGCCCACGGGATACGCAGTATTTT. Translated, it gives CASSQDGSSGPRDTQYF.

The chain couples TRBV19 to TRBJ2-7, with D perhaps TRBD2 (6 bases). Germline lookup yields CDR1 LNHDA and CDR2 SQIVND (reference sequence). This CDR3 has 13 amino acids. The V end was cut by 6 bases, the J end by 5 bases, with 14 bases between. The CDR3 DNA reads TGTGCCAGTAGCCCCCCGGGACTCCACGAGCAGTACTTC. Translating it yields CASSPPGLHEQYF. Based on the CDR3 plus reference TRBV19 and TRBJ2-7, the full variable domain is DGGITQSPKYLFRKEGQNVTLSCEQNLNHDAMYWYRQDPGQGLRLIYYSQIVNDFQKGDIAEGYSVSREKKESFPLTVTSAQKNPTAFYLCASSPPGLHEQYFGPGTRLTVT.

The CDR3 region is CASRHPGTGPFF. DNA for the CDR3: TGTGCCAGCAGGCACCCCGGGACAGGGCCGTTCTTC. The chain employs TRBV6-5 and TRBJ2-1; 9 positions agree with TRBD1. The CDR3 is made up of 12 amino acids. From germline, CDR1 is MNHEY and CDR2 SVGAGI. V was pared by 6 bases and J by 15 bases, with 9 bases of the junction left unmatched.

This chain joins TRBV11-2 and TRBJ2-2; possibly TRBD2 for D (6 bases). This CDR3 spans 16 amino acids. Germline CDR1 reads SGHAT; CDR2 reads FQNNGV. The V and J ends lost 4 bases and 1 base respectively, with 13 bases between them. For the CDR3, the DNA is TGTGCCAGCAGCTCGTCGGGACTTATGAACACCGGGGAGCTGTTTTTT. Residues: CASSSSGLMNTGELFF.

The chain joins TRBV6-5 to TRBJ1-4; tentatively, D is TRBD1 (5 bases). The germline V gene encodes CDR1 MNHEY and CDR2 SVGAGI. V shed 1 base and J shed 4 bases, with 7 bases lying between them. The CDR3 is made up of 14 amino acids. DNA of the CDR3: TGTGCCAGCAGTTACTTGCAGGGTAATGAAAAACTGTTTTTT. It is translated as CASSYLQGNEKLFF.

This chain uses TRBV5-1 with TRBJ2-1; 12 nucleotides align to TRBD2. The J segment lost 6 bases and the V segment lost 0 bases, leaving 7 bases of the junction unmatched. CDR3 length: 17 residues. CDR1 SGHRS and CDR2 YFSETQ come from the germline V gene. This CDR3 reads CASSLVASGGASNEQFF. The CDR3 bases are TGCGCCAGCAGCTTGGTGGCTAGCGGGGGGGCCAGCAATGAGCAGTTCTTC.

This clone was counted a single time. The chain employs TRBV18 and TRBJ2-3; D is unclear. CDR1 is KGHSH, CDR2 LQKENI, per germline. The CDR3 covers 11 residues. V was shortened by 3 bases and J by 6 bases, with 4 bases between the two germline ends. CDR3 protein: CASSPRDTQYF. CDR3 nucleotides: TGTGCCAGCTCACCCAGGGATACGCAGTATTTT. The full variable domain, with the rest looked up from reference TRBV18 and TRBJ2-3, is NAGVMQNPRHLVRRRGQEARLRCSPMKGHSHVYWYRQLPEEGLKFMVYLQKENIIDESGMPKERFSAEFPKEGPSILRIQQVVRGDSAAYFCASSPRDTQYFGPGTRLTVL.

This rearrangement joins TRBV13 to TRBJ2-3, with 8 positions matching TRBD2. The J segment lost 6 bases and the V segment lost 1 base, leaving 6 bases of the junction unmatched. The germline CDR1 and CDR2 sequences are PRHDT and FYEKMQ (reference sequence). This CDR3 region has 15 residues. CDR3 nucleotides: TGTGCCAGCAGCTTAGAACGGGAGGGCCACGATACGCAGTATTTT. Amino acids: CASSLEREGHDTQYF. Full variable domain (missing parts from reference TRBV13 and TRBJ2-3): AAGVIQSPRHLIKEKRETATLKCYPIPRHDTVYWYQQGPGQDPQFLISFYEKMQSDKGSIPDRFSAQQFSDYHSELNMSSLELGDSALYFCASSLEREGHDTQYFGPGTRLTVL.

The chain recombines TRBV2 with TRBJ2-3; tentatively, D is TRBD2 (6 bases). Germline-derived CDR1 and CDR2 are SNHLY and FYNNEI. This CDR3 has 15 amino acids. The ends were cut back, 3 bases at V and 2 bases at J, with 12 bases in the middle. For the CDR3, the DNA is TGTGCCAGCAGTGAGAGCAGGCGGGACACAGATACGCAGTATTTT. This gives the protein CASSESRRDTDTQYF. Combining the CDR3 with reference TRBV2 and TRBJ2-3 gives the whole variable domain EPEVTQTPSHQVTQMGQEVILRCVPISNHLYFYWYRQILGQKVEFLVSFYNNEISEKSEIFDDQFSVERPDGSNFTLKIRSTKLEDSAMYFCASSESRRDTDTQYFGPGTRLTVL.

This clone occurred once. The rearrangement links TRBV18 to TRBJ1-5; perhaps TRBD1 as D (5 bases). This CDR3 is 17 amino acids long. The V end was cut by 3 bases, the J end by 5 bases, with 20 bases between. Germline V gives CDR1 KGHSH, CDR2 LQKENI. The CDR3 protein is CASSPSGHSTRDQPQHF. CDR3 bases: TGTGCCAGCTCACCTTCCGGACACTCGACGCGCGATCAGCCCCAGCATTTT. Using reference TRBV18 and TRBJ1-5 for the parts outside the CDR3, the full variable domain is NAGVMQNPRHLVRRRGQEARLRCSPMKGHSHVYWYRQLPEEGLKFMVYLQKENIIDESGMPKERFSAEFPKEGPSILRIQQVVRGDSAAYFCASSPSGHSTRDQPQHFGDGTRLSIL.

V is TRBV6-5 and J is TRBJ2-1; no reliable D call. V was trimmed by 6 bases and J by 3 bases, leaving 12 bases between them. CDR1 and CDR2 from the germline V gene are MNHEY and SVGAGI. This CDR3 spans 14 amino acids. For the CDR3, the DNA is TGTGCCAGCAGGCCTTTAGACATCTACAATGAGCAGTTCTTC. It specifies CASRPLDIYNEQFF.

The V call is TRBV5-4, the J call TRBJ1-2; 7 bases fit TRBD1. CDR3 length equals 14 residues. The junction had 3 bases not matched to a gene; V was cut back by 4 bases and J by 0 bases. The germline V gene has CDR1 SGHNT and CDR2 YYREEE (reference sequence). In DNA, the CDR3 is TGTGCCAGCAGCGCACAGGGGCCTAACTATGGCTACACCTTC. Translated, it gives CASSAQGPNYGYTF.

The chain links TRBV16 to TRBJ2-7, with TRBD1 matching over 7 bases. J lost 5 bases, V lost 3 bases, and 1 base had no gene match. The CDR3 has 12 amino acids. Germline values: CDR1 KGHSY, CDR2 FQNENV. The CDR3 loop reads CASSQGTDEQYF. CDR3 sequence (DNA): TGTGCCAGCAGCCAGGGGACAGACGAGCAGTACTTC. The full variable domain, rest sourced from reference TRBV16 and TRBJ2-7, is GEEVAQTPKHLVRGEGQKAKLYCAPIKGHSYVFWYQQVLKNEFKFLISFQNENVFDETGMPKERFSAKCLPNSPCSLEIQATKLEDSAVYFCASSQGTDEQYFGPGTRLTVT.

V gene TRBV19 combines with J gene TRBJ2-7; TRBD2 matches at 12 bases. The germline V gene has CDR1 LNHDA and CDR2 SQIVND (reference sequence). The CDR3 consists of 15 residues. Trimming at V came to 2 bases and at J to 6 bases, leaving 5 bases not matched to a gene. CDR3 residues: CASSIRLAGVGEQYF. The DNA of the CDR3 is TGTGCCAGTAGTATACGACTAGCGGGAGTCGGCGAGCAGTACTTC.

The V call is TRBV2, the J call TRBJ2-7; TRBD1 matches 7 bases. The junction had 3 bases not matched to a gene; V was cut back by 2 bases and J by 2 bases. Germline assignment: CDR1 SNHLY and CDR2 FYNNEI. The CDR3 has 14 residues. CDR3: CASSELGQPYEQYF. CDR3 bases: TGTGCCAGCAGTGAATTGGGACAGCCCTACGAGCAGTACTTC. The variable domain in full, with the rest retrieved from reference TRBV2 and TRBJ2-7, is EPEVTQTPSHQVTQMGQEVILRCVPISNHLYFYWYRQILGQKVEFLVSFYNNEISEKSEIFDDQFSVERPDGSNFTLKIRSTKLEDSAMYFCASSELGQPYEQYFGPGTRLTVT.

The rearrangement joins TRBV19 to TRBJ1-1; 9 bases map to TRBD1. Germline V gene sequence: CDR1 LNHDA, CDR2 SQIVND (reference sequence). The CDR3 consists of 15 residues. J was trimmed by 4 bases and V by 4 bases; bases with no gene match: 7. Written as DNA, the CDR3 is TGTGCCAGTAGTAGTAGGGGACAGGGAATCACTGAAGCTTTCTTT. This gives the protein CASSSRGQGITEAFF. Complete variable domain (other parts from reference TRBV19 and TRBJ1-1): DGGITQSPKYLFRKEGQNVTLSCEQNLNHDAMYWYRQDPGQGLRLIYYSQIVNDFQKGDIAEGYSVSREKKESFPLTVTSAQKNPTAFYLCASSSRGQGITEAFFGQGTRLTVV.

This chain connects TRBV7-6 to TRBJ2-1, with 11 bases fitting TRBD2. This CDR3 spans 18 amino acids. From germline, CDR1 is SGHVS and CDR2 FNYEAQ. The ends lost 4 bases at V and 7 bases at J; junction bases unmatched: 15. In DNA, the CDR3 is TGTGCCAGCAGCTCGCCGGACTCAACTAGCGGGAGTTGGAATGAGCAGTTCTTC. Translated: CASSSPDSTSGSWNEQFF. The entire variable domain, with the rest obtained from reference TRBV7-6 and TRBJ2-1, is as follows: GAGVSQSPRYKVTKRGQDVALRCDPISGHVSLYWYRQALGQGPEFLTYFNYEAQQDKSGLPNDRFSAERPEGSISTLTIQRTEQRDSAMYRCASSSPDSTSGSWNEQFFGPGTRLTVL.

This clone was seen only once. The genes are TRBV9 and TRBJ2-5, with 10 bases aligning to TRBD2. The CDR3 runs 15 residues. Germline V gives CDR1 SGDLS, CDR2 YYNGEE. Trimming cost V 3 bases and J 4 bases; bases outside gene matches: 6. The CDR3, as DNA: TGTGCCAGCAGCGGTTTAGCGGGAGGACGAGAGACCCAGTACTTC. Its translation: CASSGLAGGRETQYF.

The chain couples TRBV9 to TRBJ1-2, with D tentatively TRBD1 (6 bases). CDR3 length: 14 amino acids. Looked up from germline, CDR1 is SGDLS and CDR2 is YYNGEE. Trimming cost V 0 bases and J 5 bases, with 11 bases left between them. CDR3 in amino acids: CASSVGGQGYGYTF. CDR3 DNA sequence: TGTGCCAGCAGCGTAGGGGGTCAGGGGTATGGCTACACCTTC. Supplemented by reference TRBV9 and TRBJ1-2, the full variable domain reads DSGVTQTPKHLITATGQRVTLRCSPRSGDLSVYWYQQSLDQGLQFLIQYYNGEERAKGNILERFSAQQFPDLHSELNLSSLELGDSALYFCASSVGGQGYGYTFGSGTRLTVV.

The chain carries TRBV4-1 and TRBJ1-1, with a tentative D call TRBD1 (6 bases). Germline V lookup: CDR1 MGHRA, CDR2 YSYEKL. This CDR3 spans 16 amino acids. The V end was cut by 2 bases, the J end by 1 base, with 14 bases between. The CDR3 loop reads CASSQLPGQRNTEAFF. The CDR3 DNA reads TGCGCCAGCAGCCAATTGCCGGGACAAAGGAACACTGAAGCTTTCTTT.

The chain links TRBV30 to TRBJ2-3; tentatively, D is TRBD2 (5 bases). CDR1 GTSNPN and CDR2 SVGIG come from the germline V gene (reference sequence). This CDR3 spans 17 amino acids. V lost 3 bases and J lost 1, with 20 bases in between. CDR3 protein: CAWRRGVGAAGTDTQYF. The CDR3, as DNA: TGTGCCTGGAGGAGAGGTGTCGGAGCGGCAGGCACAGATACGCAGTATTTT.

This chain connects TRBV5-1 to TRBJ1-2, with 8 nucleotides matching TRBD1. Germline CDR1 and CDR2: SGHRS and YFSETQ. The CDR3 sequence is 14 residues long. Unmatched junction bases numbered 8, after V lost 4 bases and J lost 6 bases. The CDR3 nucleotides read TGCGCCAGCAGCCCGACAGGGGACTTGAATGGCTACACCTTC. Translated, it gives CASSPTGDLNGYTF.

This clone was observed a single time. The V call is TRBV5-6, the J call TRBJ1-5, with 10 nucleotides matching TRBD1. CDR3 length equals 16 residues. Looked up from germline, CDR1 is SGHDT and CDR2 is YYEEEE. V was clipped by 4 bases and J by 4 bases; unmatched bases: 8. The DNA for the CDR3 is TGTGCCAGCAGCGCCGGGACAGGGGTAAAGAATCAGCCCCAGCATTTT. It yields the protein CASSAGTGVKNQPQHF.

V usage is TRBV7-2 and J usage is TRBJ2-7; no firm D call. V shed 4 bases and J shed 5 bases, with 15 bases lying between them. Germline V gives CDR1 SGHTA, CDR2 FQGNSA. The CDR3 is 14 amino acids. In DNA form, the CDR3 reads TGTGCCAGCAGCTCACTAACAAGCCCTCACGAGCAGTACTTC. Its protein product is CASSSLTSPHEQYF.

The chain couples TRBV30 to TRBJ2-2; D possibly corresponds to TRBD2 (5 bases). The V end lost 7 bases, the J end lost 2 bases, and 11 bases lay between the germline ends. Germline V gene lookup returns CDR1 GTSNPN and CDR2 SVGIG (reference sequence). This CDR3 comprises 13 residues. CDR3 in DNA: TGTGCCTCGAGGGTTACAAACACCGGGGAGCTGTTTTTT. Protein: CASRVTNTGELFF.

The V gene is TRBV2, the J gene TRBJ1-2; D is unresolved. With 11 bases removed from V and 1 base from J, the gap between germline ends came to 8 bases. The CDR3 runs 11 residues. Per the germline V gene, CDR1 is SNHLY and CDR2 is FYNNEI. CDR3 region: CAHPVNYGYTF. CDR3 coding DNA: TGTGCCCACCCGGTTAACTATGGCTACACCTTC.

The rearrangement uses TRBV11-2 and TRBJ2-2; possible D gene TRBD1, 7 bases. The CDR3 length is 14 residues. Germline V gives CDR1 SGHAT, CDR2 FQNNGV. The V end was cut by 5 bases, the J end by 4 bases, with 11 bases between. CDR3 sequence reads: CASSRRGRTGELFF. DNA for the CDR3: TGTGCCAGCAGCCGGAGGGGGCGCACCGGGGAGCTGTTTTTT.